This TCR beta chain originates from a study of CD8+ T cells in alopecia areata. V trimming: 5 bases; J trimming: 8 bases; junction bases outside the gene matches: 5. This CDR3 comprises 14 residues. The germline CDR1 and CDR2 sequences are MDHEN and SYDVKM. RNA was extracted and reverse transcribed into cDNA as the sequencing template. The data were produced by immunoSEQ multiplex PCR, yet TCRdb's version contains in-frame clones alone and is incomplete. This sample yields roughly 100,000 clones, of which roughly half are seen a single time; 8% to 10% belongs to the top ten. The sample taken for sequencing was CD4+ T cells sorted from blood. The chain uses TRBV28 and TRBJ2-1; 11 positions match TRBD2. The clonotype was recovered from a human donor in good health. The CDR3 spells CASSEPGLADEQFF. The CDR3 DNA is TGTGCCAGCAGTGAACCGGGACTAGCGGATGAGCAGTTCTTC.